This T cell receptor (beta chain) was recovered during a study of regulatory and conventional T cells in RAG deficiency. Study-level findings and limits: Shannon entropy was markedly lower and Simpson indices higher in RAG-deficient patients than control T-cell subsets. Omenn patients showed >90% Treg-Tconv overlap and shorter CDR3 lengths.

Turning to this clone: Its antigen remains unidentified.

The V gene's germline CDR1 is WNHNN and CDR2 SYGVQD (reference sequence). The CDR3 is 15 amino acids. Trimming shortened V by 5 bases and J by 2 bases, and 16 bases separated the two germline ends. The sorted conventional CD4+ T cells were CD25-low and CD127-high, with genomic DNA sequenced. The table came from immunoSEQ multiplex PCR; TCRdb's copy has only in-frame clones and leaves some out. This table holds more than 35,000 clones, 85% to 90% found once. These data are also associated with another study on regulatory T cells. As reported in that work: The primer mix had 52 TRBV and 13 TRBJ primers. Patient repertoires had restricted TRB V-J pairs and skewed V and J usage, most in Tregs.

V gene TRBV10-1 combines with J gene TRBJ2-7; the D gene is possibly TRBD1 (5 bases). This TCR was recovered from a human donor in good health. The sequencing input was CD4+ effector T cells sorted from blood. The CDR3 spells CASSRTRTYPYEQYF. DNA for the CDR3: TGCGCCAGCAGTCGAACTCGGACATATCCCTACGAGCAGTACTTC.